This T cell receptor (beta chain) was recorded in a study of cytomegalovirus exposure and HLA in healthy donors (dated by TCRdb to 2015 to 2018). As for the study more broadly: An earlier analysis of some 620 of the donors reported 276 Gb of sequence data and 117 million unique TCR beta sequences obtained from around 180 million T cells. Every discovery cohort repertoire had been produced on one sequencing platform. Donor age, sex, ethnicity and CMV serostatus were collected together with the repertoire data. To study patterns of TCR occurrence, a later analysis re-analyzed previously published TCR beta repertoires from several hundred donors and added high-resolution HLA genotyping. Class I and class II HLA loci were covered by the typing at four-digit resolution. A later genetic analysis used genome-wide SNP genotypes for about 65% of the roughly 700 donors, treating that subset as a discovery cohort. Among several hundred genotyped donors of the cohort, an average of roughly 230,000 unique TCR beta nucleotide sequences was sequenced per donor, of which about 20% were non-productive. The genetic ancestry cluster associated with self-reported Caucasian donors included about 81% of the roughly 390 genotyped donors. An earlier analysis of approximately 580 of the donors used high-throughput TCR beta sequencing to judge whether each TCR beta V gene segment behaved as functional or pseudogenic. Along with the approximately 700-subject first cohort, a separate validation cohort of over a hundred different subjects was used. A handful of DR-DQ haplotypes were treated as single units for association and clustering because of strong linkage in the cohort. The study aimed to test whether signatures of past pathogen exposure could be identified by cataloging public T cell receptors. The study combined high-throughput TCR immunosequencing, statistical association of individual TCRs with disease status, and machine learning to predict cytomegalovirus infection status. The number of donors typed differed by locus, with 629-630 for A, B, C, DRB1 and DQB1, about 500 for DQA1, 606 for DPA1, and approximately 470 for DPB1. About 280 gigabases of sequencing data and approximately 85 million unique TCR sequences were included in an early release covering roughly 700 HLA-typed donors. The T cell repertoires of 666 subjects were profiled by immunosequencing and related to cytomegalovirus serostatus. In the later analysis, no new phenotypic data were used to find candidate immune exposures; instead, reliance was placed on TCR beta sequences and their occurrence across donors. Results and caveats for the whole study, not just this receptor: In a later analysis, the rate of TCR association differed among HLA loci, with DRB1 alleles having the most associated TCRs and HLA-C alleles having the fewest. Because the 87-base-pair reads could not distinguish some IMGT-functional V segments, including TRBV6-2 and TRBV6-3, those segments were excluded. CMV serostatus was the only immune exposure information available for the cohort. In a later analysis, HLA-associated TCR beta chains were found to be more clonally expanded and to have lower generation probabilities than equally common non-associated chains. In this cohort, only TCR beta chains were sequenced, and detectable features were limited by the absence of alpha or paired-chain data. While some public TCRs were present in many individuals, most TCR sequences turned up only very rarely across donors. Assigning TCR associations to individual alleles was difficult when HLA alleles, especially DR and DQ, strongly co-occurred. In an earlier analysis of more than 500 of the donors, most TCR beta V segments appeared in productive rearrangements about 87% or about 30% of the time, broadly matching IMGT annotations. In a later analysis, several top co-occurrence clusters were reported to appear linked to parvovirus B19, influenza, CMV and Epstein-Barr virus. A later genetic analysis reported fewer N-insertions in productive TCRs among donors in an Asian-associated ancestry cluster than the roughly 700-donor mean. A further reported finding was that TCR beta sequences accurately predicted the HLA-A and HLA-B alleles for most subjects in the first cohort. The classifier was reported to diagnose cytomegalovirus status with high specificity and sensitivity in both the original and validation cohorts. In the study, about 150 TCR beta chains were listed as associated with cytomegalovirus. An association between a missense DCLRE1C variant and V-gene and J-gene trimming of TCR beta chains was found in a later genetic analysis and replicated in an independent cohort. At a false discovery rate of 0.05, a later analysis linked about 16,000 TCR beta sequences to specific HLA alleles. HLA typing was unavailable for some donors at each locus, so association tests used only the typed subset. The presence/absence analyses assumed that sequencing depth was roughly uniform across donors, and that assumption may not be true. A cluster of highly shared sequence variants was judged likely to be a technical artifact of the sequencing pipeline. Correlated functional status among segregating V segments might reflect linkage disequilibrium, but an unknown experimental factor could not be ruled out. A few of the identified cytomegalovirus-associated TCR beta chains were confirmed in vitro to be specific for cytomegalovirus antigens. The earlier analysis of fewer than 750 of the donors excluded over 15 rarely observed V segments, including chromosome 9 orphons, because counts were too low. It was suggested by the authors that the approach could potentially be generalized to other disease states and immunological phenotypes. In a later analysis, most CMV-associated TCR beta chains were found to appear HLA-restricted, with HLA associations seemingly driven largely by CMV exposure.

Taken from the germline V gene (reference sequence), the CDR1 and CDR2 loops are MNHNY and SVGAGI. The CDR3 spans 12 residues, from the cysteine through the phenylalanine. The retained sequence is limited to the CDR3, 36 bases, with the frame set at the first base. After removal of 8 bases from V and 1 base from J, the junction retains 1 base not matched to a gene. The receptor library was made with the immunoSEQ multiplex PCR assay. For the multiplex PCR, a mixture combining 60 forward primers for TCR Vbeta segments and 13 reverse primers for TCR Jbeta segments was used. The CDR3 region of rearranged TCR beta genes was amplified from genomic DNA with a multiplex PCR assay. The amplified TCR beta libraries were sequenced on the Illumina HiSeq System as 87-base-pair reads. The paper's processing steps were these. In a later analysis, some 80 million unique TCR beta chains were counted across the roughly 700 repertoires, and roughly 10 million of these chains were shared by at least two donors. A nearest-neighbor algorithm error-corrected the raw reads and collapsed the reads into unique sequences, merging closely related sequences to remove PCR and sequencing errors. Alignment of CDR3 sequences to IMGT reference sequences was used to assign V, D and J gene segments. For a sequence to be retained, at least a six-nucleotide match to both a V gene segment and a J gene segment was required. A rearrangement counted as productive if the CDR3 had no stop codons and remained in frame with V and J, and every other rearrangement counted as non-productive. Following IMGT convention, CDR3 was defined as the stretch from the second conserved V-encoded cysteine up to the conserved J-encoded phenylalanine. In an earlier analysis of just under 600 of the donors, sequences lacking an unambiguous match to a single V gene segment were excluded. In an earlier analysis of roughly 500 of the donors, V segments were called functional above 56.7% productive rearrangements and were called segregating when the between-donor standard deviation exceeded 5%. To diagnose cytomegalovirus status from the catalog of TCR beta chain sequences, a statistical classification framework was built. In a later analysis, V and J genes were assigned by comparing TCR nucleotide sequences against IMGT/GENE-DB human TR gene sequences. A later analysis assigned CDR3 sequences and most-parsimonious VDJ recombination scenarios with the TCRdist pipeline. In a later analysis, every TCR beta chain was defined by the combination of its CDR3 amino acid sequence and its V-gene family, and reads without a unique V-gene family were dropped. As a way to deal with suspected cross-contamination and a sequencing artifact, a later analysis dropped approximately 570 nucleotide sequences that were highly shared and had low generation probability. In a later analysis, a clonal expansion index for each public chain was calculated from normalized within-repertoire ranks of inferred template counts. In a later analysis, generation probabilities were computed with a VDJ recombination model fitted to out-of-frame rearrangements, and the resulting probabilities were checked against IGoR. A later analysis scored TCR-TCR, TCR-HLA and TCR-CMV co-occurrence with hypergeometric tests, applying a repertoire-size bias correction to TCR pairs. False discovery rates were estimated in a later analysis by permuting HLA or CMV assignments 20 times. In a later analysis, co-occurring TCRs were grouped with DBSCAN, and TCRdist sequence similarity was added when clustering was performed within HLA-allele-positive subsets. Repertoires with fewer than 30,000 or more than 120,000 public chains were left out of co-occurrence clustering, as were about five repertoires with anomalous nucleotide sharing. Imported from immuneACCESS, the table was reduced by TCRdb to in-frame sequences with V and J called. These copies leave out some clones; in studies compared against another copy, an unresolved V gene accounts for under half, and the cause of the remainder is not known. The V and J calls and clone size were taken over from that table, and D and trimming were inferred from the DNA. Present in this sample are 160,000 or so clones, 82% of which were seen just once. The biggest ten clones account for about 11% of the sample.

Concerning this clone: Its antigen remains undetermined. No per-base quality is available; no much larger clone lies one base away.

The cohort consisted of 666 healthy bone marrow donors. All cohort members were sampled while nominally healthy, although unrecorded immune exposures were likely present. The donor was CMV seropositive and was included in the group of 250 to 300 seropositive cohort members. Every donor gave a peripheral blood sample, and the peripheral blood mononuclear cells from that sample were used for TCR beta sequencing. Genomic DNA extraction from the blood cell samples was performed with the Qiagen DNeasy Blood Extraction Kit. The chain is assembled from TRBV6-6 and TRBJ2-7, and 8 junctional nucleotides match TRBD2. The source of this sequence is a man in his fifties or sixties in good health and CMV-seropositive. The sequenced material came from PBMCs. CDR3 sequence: CASGLASYEQYF. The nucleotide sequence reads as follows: TGTGCCAGCGGACTAGCATCCTACGAGCAGTACTTC.